The T cell receptor (beta chain) described here comes from a study of cytomegalovirus exposure and HLA in healthy donors. Study at large: When 398 donors were genotyped, roughly 82% of them were found to fall in the Caucasian-associated ancestry cluster. Overall study findings and caveats: By a later analysis, the bulk of CMV-associated TCR beta chains appeared HLA-restricted.

Per germline, CDR1 MNHEY and CDR2 SVGAGI. The CDR3 extends over 15 amino acids. The J segment lost 4 bases and the V segment lost 4 bases, leaving 9 bases of the junction unmatched. Regarding this clone: Antigen unknown.

Despite likely unrecorded immune exposures, the donors were nominally healthy at the time of sampling. PCR primers comprised 60 Vbeta and 13 Jbeta primers. Original processing notes: In a later analysis, the count reached 75 million to 90 million unique TCR beta chains, with about 9.9 million shared. Data came from immunoSEQ multiplex PCR; TCRdb stores just in-frame clones and leaves some out. That table supplies the V and J calls and clone size; D and trimming were determined from the DNA. The data hold around 150,000 clones, with 77% observed a single time. J is TRBJ1-2 and V is TRBV6-5; 7 bases match TRBD1. The sample consisted of PBMCs. The clonotype was recovered from a woman aged 45-65 years in good health and CMV-seronegative. The CDR3 loop reads CASSSQTGLVYGYTF. The DNA for the CDR3 is TGTGCCAGCAGTTCCCAGACAGGGCTAGTCTATGGCTACACCTTC.